These 20 T cell receptor beta chains came from one sample sequenced in a study of shared clonotypes between healthy human individuals. Libraries were prepared by immunoSEQ multiplex PCR; TCRdb keeps only in-frame clonotypes and omits some of them. The table has around 2.3 million clones, approximately 94% seen once. The specimen sequenced was naive CD4+ T cells sorted from blood. Subset indicated: CD45RA+ positively selected. Receptors originate from a man younger than 30 in good health.

V gene TRBV15 combines with J gene TRBJ1-1; weak D call: TRBD1 (5 bases). The CDR3 totals 15 residues. The germline V gene has CDR1 LNHNV and CDR2 YYDKDF (reference sequence). V lost 3 bases, J lost 1 base, and 12 bases lay in between. The CDR3 reads CATSRETQGNTEAFF. CDR3 bases: TGTGCCACCAGCAGGGAAACTCAGGGGAACACTGAAGCTTTCTTT.

CDR3 sequence (DNA): TGTGCCAGCAGGGAGGCAGGGGGGGAGACCCAGTACTTC. It encodes CASREAGGETQYF. The rearrangement uses TRBV27 and TRBJ2-5; D might be TRBD1 (7 bases). The CDR3 contains 13 residues. V dropped 6 bases and J dropped 5 bases, with 13 bases sitting between them. Germline V gene data show CDR1 as MNHEY and CDR2 as SMNVEV (reference sequence).

This chain uses TRBV7-9 with TRBJ2-7; tentative D call: TRBD2 (6 bases). Germline V CDR1 and CDR2: SEHNR, FQNEAQ (reference sequence). The CDR3 covers 17 residues. The V gene lost 4 bases and the J gene lost 5 bases, with 24 bases spanning the gap. CDR3 protein: CASSYTLSGVVHHEQYF. As DNA, the CDR3 is TGTGCCAGCAGCTATACACTCTCGGGAGTGGTGCACCACGAGCAGTACTTC. The entire variable domain, with the rest obtained from reference TRBV7-9 and TRBJ2-7, is as follows: DTGVSQNPRHKITKRGQNVTFRCDPISEHNRLYWYRQTLGQGPEFLTYFQNEAQLEKSRLLSDRFSAERPKGSFSTLEIQRTEQGDSAMYLCASSYTLSGVVHHEQYFGPGTRLTVT.

V gene TRBV2 combines with J gene TRBJ2-5; D may be TRBD1 (6 bases). Germline CDR1 reads SNHLY; CDR2 reads FYNNEI. Trimming removed 8 bases from V and 4 bases from J, with 17 bases in between. The CDR3 consists of 14 residues. CDR3 coding DNA: TGTGCCAGCCGAATACAGGGAACCCCAGAGACCCAGTACTTC. It yields the protein CASRIQGTPETQYF.

This clone was seen a few times. The V call is TRBV11-2, the J call TRBJ1-6; D remains ambiguous. The V gene lost 1 base and the J gene lost 10 bases, with 8 bases spanning the gap. Germline-derived CDR1 and CDR2 are SGHAT and FQNNGV. The CDR3 has 13 amino acids. CDR3 in DNA: TGTGCCAGCAGCTTAGGGCCCGAGTCACCCCTCCACTTT. This sequence encodes CASSLGPESPLHF.

The rearrangement links TRBV11-2 to TRBJ1-2; D is uncertain. V was clipped by 5 bases and J by 5 bases, with 15 bases between them. This CDR3 has 14 amino acids. Per the germline V gene, CDR1 is SGHAT and CDR2 is FQNNGV. The CDR3: CASSRTDTAYGYTF. The CDR3 region has the DNA TGTGCCAGCAGCCGGACGGATACCGCTTATGGCTACACCTTC.

The chain joins TRBV10-1 to TRBJ1-2, with 8 bases aligning to TRBD1. Trimming removed 2 bases from V and 8 bases from J; junction bases left unmatched: 7. CDR1 WNHNN and CDR2 SYGVQD come from the germline V gene (reference sequence). This CDR3 comprises 14 residues. The CDR3 spells CASSEIRTGRGYTF. Here the CDR3 DNA reads TGCGCCAGCAGTGAGATCCGGACAGGGCGAGGCTACACCTTC.

This sequence joins TRBV27 and TRBJ1-1; no clear D gene. From germline, CDR1 is MNHEY and CDR2 SMNVEV (reference sequence). V was cut by 3 bases and J by 4 bases, with 12 bases left in between. This CDR3 spans 14 amino acids. Here the CDR3 reads CASSLTGSFTEAFF. In nucleotides, the CDR3 is TGTGCCAGCAGTTTGACGGGCAGTTTCACTGAAGCTTTCTTT.

This clone was found once. The gene calls are TRBV10-3 and TRBJ2-2; D perhaps matches TRBD2 (5 bases). V was trimmed by 6 bases and J by 7 bases, leaving 9 bases between them. This CDR3 contains 12 residues. Germline CDR1 and CDR2: ENHRY and SYGVKD. The CDR3 spells CAISPGVGELFF. In DNA, the CDR3 is TGTGCCATCAGCCCCGGGGTCGGGGAGCTGTTTTTT.

V gene TRBV7-2 combines with J gene TRBJ2-1, with 7 nucleotides matching TRBD2. The germline V gene encodes CDR1 SGHTA and CDR2 FQGNSA. V gave up 2 bases and J gave up 4 bases; unmatched junction bases: 2. The CDR3 runs to 14 residues. CDR3 in DNA: TGTGCCAGCAGCTTAAGCGGGACTTACAATGAGCAGTTCTTC. Translated: CASSLSGTYNEQFF. The whole variable domain, remainder taken from reference TRBV7-2 and TRBJ2-1, is GAGVSQSPSNKVTEKGKDVELRCDPISGHTALYWYRQSLGQGLEFLIYFQGNSAPDKSGLPSDRFSAERTGGSVSTLTIQRTQQEDSAVYLCASSLSGTYNEQFFGPGTRLTVL.

The rearrangement joins TRBV5-4 to TRBJ2-2; 7 bases line up with TRBD1. From germline, CDR1 is SGHNT and CDR2 YYREEE (reference sequence). CDR3 length: 15 amino acids. Trimming took 5 bases from V and 2 from J; bases not matched to a gene: 6. The CDR3 DNA is TGTGCCAGCAGACCAGGGGGTTCTAACACCGGGGAGCTGTTTTTT. It encodes CASRPGGSNTGELFF.

The V gene is TRBV5-5, the J gene TRBJ1-1, with 9 bases lining up with TRBD1. CDR1 and CDR2 (germline): SGHKS, YYEKEE (reference sequence). The ends lost 2 bases at V and 5 bases at J; junction bases unmatched: 4. CDR3 length equals 14 residues. CDR3 DNA sequence: TGTGCCAGCAGCTTTGGGACAGGGAGGACTGAAGCTTTCTTT. Translation gives CASSFGTGRTEAFF.

This sequence joins TRBV19 and TRBJ2-1, with 11 bases identical to TRBD1. Germline V gene lookup returns CDR1 LNHDA and CDR2 SQIVND (reference sequence). The CDR3 runs to 15 residues. J was trimmed by 5 bases and V by 9 bases; bases with no gene match: 9. CDR3 DNA sequence: TGTGCCAGGAGCAAGGGACAGGGGGGGAACAATGAGCAGTTCTTC. Translating gives CARSKGQGGNNEQFF.

This sequence joins TRBV4-1 and TRBJ2-6, with D possibly TRBD2 on 6 matching bases. With 0 bases removed from V and 3 bases from J, the gap between germline ends came to 18 bases. Germline V gene data show CDR1 as MGHRA and CDR2 as YSYEKL. The CDR3 totals 19 residues. In DNA, the CDR3 is TGCGCCAGCAGCCAAGAGCAACCGGGCGGGACGTATGGGGCCAACGTCCTGACTTTC. It specifies CASSQEQPGGTYGANVLTF.

V and J are TRBV6-1 and TRBJ1-3; 7 bases fit TRBD1. Per germline, CDR1 MNHNS and CDR2 SASEGT. V shed 6 bases and J 3 bases; nucleotides not matched to a gene: 5. The CDR3 covers 14 residues. CDR3 region: CASRVQGSGNTIYF. The CDR3 DNA sequence: TGTGCCAGCAGAGTACAGGGGAGTGGAAACACCATATATTTT.

The chain combines TRBV6-5 with TRBJ1-6; D ambiguous. The V end was cut by 5 bases, the J end by 13 bases, with 12 bases between. The CDR3 loop spans 12 amino acids. Germline CDR1 MNHEY, CDR2 SVGAGI. The chain's CDR3 is CASSSGVKPLHF. The CDR3 nucleotides read TGTGCCAGCAGTAGCGGGGTGAAGCCCCTCCACTTT.

The chain combines TRBV2 with TRBJ1-1, with D hard to call. With 11 bases removed from V and 8 bases from J, the gap between germline ends came to 21 bases. The CDR3 has 13 residues. The germline gives CDR1 SNHLY, CDR2 FYNNEI. In DNA form, the CDR3 reads TGTGCCGGAACCTATTTGAGAGACTTGGAAGCTTTCTTT. Amino acid sequence: CAGTYLRDLEAFF.

The chain is built from TRBV9 and TRBJ2-5; TRBD1 matches at 7 bases. Germline CDR1 is SGDLS and CDR2 is YYNGEE. After removal of 3 bases from V and 6 bases from J, the junction contained 5 bases not matched to a gene. CDR3 length equals 13 residues. CDR3 DNA: TGTGCCAGCAGCGCTAGGGACAGTCAGACCCAGTACTTC. This gives the protein CASSARDSQTQYF.

Notes on this clone: The same CDR3 can be traced to other DNA sequences in this sample. This sequence joins TRBV9 and TRBJ1-1; 9 bases agree with TRBD1. CDR3 length: 14 amino acids. Germline assignment: CDR1 SGDLS and CDR2 YYNGEE. Germline trimming cut 0 bases from V and 4 bases from J; bases unmatched to any gene: 1. This CDR3 reads CASSVATGGTEAFF. Here the CDR3 DNA reads TGTGCCAGCAGCGTAGCGACAGGGGGCACTGAAGCTTTCTTT.

The J gene is TRBJ1-1, the V gene TRBV6-5; possibly TRBD1 for D (5 bases). V lost 6 bases to trimming and J lost 2 bases, with 16 bases between them. This CDR3 has 15 amino acids. Germline values: CDR1 MNHEY, CDR2 SVGAGI. Here the CDR3 DNA reads TGTGCCAGCAGAAAACCGGGACCGATAAACACTGAAGCTTTCTTT. This translates into CASRKPGPINTEAFF.